This TCR beta chain came from a study of blood T cell repertoires in COVID-19. On the study more broadly: Acute-phase and convalescent COVID-19 samples originated in the United States, Italy and Spain.

The ends were cut back, 1 base at V and 5 bases at J, with 14 bases in the middle. Germline loops: CDR1 SGHDN, CDR2 FVKESK. CDR3 length equals 15 residues. In the original processing: Amplification of reference gene primers provided the estimated nucleated cell counts. The method was immunoSEQ multiplex PCR; TCRdb's version includes in-frame clones alone and lacks a portion of them. That table furnishes V, J and clone size, whereas the DNA furnished D and trimming. The sample has roughly 200,000 clones, around nine tenths seen once. This clone was observed once. This clonotype was sampled from a man between 18 and 29 years old with active or convalescent COVID-19. The chain uses TRBV14 and TRBJ1-1, with D perhaps matching TRBD1 (6 bases). The sample taken for sequencing was peripheral blood. CDR3 bases: TGTGCCAGCAGCCAAGGGCGATACAGGGAGACTGAAGCTTTCTTT. This codes for CASSQGRYRETEAFF.